This T cell receptor beta chain derives from a study of control samples from healthy donors and cancer patients. The CDR3 runs to 13 residues. Germline loops: CDR1 MDHEN, CDR2 SYDVKM. Trimming took off 8 bases at V and 4 bases at J, with 12 bases between the two ends. Sequencing was performed with immunoSEQ multiplex PCR; in TCRdb, only in-frame clones are kept and a portion is missing. The data hold some 130,000 clones, with roughly 89% observed a single time. This receptor was taken from a man between 45 and 60 years old with head and neck cancer. The sample comprised PBMCs. J is TRBJ2-1 and V is TRBV28; no definite D call. CDR3 in amino acids: CASLGERYNEQFF. CDR3 in DNA: TGTGCCAGCCTCGGAGAGCGTTACAATGAGCAGTTCTTC.